This is a list of T cell receptor beta chains from one sample in a study of CD8 T cells in Susac syndrome. TCRdb used MiXCR to reprocess the immunoSEQ multiplex PCR reads, holding one entry per CDR3 protein. The sample consists of around 190,000 distinct CDR3 sequences, under 95% of them appearing once. Sequencing used CD4+ T cells from PBMCs. Source of these receptors: a human donor with Susac syndrome. Both conserved end residues are part of each CDR3. D genes are given only for firm matches. Size is omitted from some rows. Given values are once, few, many or a class for expanded clones.

J gene,V gene,D gene,CDR3 length,clone size,CDR3 protein,CDR3 DNA
TRBJ1-5,TRBV12-3/TRBV12-4,.,12,.,CASSRASQPQHF,TGTGCCAGCAGTCGGGCCTCCCAGCCCCAGCATTTT
TRBJ1-1,TRBV6-5,TRBD1,14,.,CASTRTGGRTEAFF,TGTGCCAGCACACGGACAGGGGGCAGGACTGAAGCTTTCTTT
TRBJ2-7,TRBV20-1,.,14,.,CSATGAGGPNEQYF,TGCAGTGCTACCGGGGCAGGTGGACCGAACGAGCAGTACTTC
TRBJ1-1,TRBV3-1,TRBD1,15,.,CASSFHTGVSTEAFF,TGTGCCAGCAGCTTCCATACAGGGGTCAGCACTGAAGCTTTCTTT
TRBJ1-5,TRBV24-1,TRBD1,13,.,CATSEQLQGSQHF,TGTGCCACCAGTGAGCAACTACAGGGGTCCCAGCATTTT
TRBJ2-1,TRBV7-2,.,13,few,CASSLGAYNEQFF,TGTGCCAGCAGCTTAGGCGCCTACAATGAGCAGTTCTTC
TRBJ2-7,TRBV10-3,.,13,.,CAISTGRPYEQYF,TGTGCCATCAGTACAGGAAGACCCTACGAGCAGTACTTC
TRBJ1-4,TRBV20-1,.,12,.,CSARAVDEKLFF,TGCAGTGCTAGAGCCGTAGATGAAAAACTGTTTTTT
TRBJ1-2,TRBV19,.,13,few,CASTPGANYGYTF,TGTGCCAGTACACCCGGAGCAAACTATGGCTACACCTTC
TRBJ2-5,TRBV7-2,TRBD2,15,.,CASSLSSGEFETQYF,TGTGCCAGCAGCTTATCTAGCGGGGAATTTGAGACCCAGTACTTC
TRBJ1-2,TRBV12-3/TRBV12-4,.,12,.,CASSLGTAGYTF,TGTGCCAGCAGTTTAGGGACTGCTGGCTACACCTTC
TRBJ1-2,TRBV7-9,.,12,.,CASGGPNYGYTF,TGTGCCAGCGGCGGGCCTAACTATGGCTACACCTTC
TRBJ2-5,TRBV6-6,TRBD1,14,.,CASRPTGLSETQYF,TGTGCCAGCAGACCGACAGGGTTGAGCGAGACCCAGTACTTC
TRBJ2-2,TRBV20-1,.,13,.,CSAAVANTGELFF,TGCAGTGCTGCGGTAGCGAACACCGGGGAGCTGTTTTTT
TRBJ2-7,TRBV25-1,TRBD1,15,.,CASSDLMGQYYEQYF,TGTGCCAGCAGTGACCTAATGGGACAGTACTACGAGCAGTACTTC
TRBJ2-1,TRBV30,.,15,.,CAWKPIAPPYNEQFF,TGTGCCTGGAAGCCTATAGCTCCCCCCTACAATGAGCAGTTCTTC
TRBJ1-2,TRBV20-1,.,14,.,CSARPGQANYGYTF,TGCAGTGCTAGACCCGGACAAGCTAACTATGGCTACACCTTC
TRBJ2-5,TRBV30,.,14,.,CAWTRDGQQETQYF,TGTGCCTGGACCCGCGACGGACAGCAAGAGACCCAGTACTTC
TRBJ1-3,TRBV3-1,TRBD1,15,.,CASSLGQATGNTIYF,TGTGCCAGCAGCCTTGGACAGGCGACTGGAAACACCATATATTTT
TRBJ2-2,TRBV5-6,.,16,.,CASSLIAGAGTGELFF,TGTGCCAGCAGCCTCATCGCGGGGGCTGGCACCGGGGAGCTGTTTTTT